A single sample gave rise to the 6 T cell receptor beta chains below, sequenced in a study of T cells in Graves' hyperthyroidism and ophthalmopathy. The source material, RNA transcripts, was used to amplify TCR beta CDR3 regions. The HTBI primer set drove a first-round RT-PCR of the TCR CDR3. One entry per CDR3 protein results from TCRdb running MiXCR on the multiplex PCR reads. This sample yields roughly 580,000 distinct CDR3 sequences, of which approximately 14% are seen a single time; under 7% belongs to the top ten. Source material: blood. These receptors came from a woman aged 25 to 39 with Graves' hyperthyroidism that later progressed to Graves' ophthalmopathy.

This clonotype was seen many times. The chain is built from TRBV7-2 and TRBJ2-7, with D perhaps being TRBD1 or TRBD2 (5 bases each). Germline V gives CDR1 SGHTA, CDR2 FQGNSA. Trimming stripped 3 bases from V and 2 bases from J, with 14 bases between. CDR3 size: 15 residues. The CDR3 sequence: CASSFPGTAAYEQYF. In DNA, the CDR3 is TGTGCCAGCAGCTTCCCCGGGACCGCCGCCTACGAGCAGTACTTC.

The CDR3 is CASSLERSGRAAETQYF. CDR3 in DNA: TGCGCCAGCAGCTTGGAACGCAGCGGGAGGGCCGCAGAGACCCAGTACTTC. This rearrangement joins TRBV5-1 to TRBJ2-5; TRBD2 matches 10 bases. Per germline, CDR1 SGHRS and CDR2 YFSETQ. This CDR3 spans 17 amino acids. V was pared by 0 bases and J by 4 bases, with 9 bases of the junction left unmatched.

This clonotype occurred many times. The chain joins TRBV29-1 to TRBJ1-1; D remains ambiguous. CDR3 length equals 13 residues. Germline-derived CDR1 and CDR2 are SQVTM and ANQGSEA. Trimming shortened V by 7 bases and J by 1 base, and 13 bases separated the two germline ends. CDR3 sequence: CSDSRDENTEAFF. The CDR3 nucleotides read TGCAGCGACTCCCGGGATGAGAACACTGAAGCTTTCTTT.

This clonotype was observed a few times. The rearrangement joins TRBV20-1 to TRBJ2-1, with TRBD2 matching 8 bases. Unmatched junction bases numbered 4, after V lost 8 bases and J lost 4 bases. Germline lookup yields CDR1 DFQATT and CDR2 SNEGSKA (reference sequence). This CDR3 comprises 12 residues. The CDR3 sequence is CSLGRAYNEQFF. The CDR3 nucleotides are TGCAGTCTCGGGAGGGCATACAATGAGCAGTTCTTC.

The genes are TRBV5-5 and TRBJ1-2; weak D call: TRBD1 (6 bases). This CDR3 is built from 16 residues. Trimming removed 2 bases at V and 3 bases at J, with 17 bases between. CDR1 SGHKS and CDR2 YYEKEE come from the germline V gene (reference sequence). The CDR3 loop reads CASSFNPPGADYGYTF. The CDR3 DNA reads TGTGCCAGCAGCTTTAACCCCCCGGGGGCGGACTATGGCTACACCTTC.

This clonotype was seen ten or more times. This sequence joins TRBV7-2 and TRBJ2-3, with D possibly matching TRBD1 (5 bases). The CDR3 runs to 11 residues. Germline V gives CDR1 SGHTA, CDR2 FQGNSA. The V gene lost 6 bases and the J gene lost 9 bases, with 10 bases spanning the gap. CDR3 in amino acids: CASRQYRTQYF. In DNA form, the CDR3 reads TGTGCCAGCAGACAATACAGGACGCAGTATTTT.